The rows below give T cell receptor beta chains drawn from one sample of a study of Ad26.COV2.S vaccination and SARS-CoV-2 variants. TCRdb's copy holds only in-frame clones and misses some; the assay was immunoSEQ multiplex PCR. The table has a few hundred thousand clones, almost 90% seen once. The sequenced sample was peripheral blood, obtained in a trial of Ad26.COV2.S vaccine versus placebo. The receptors here all came from a person between 18 and 65 years old who received the Ad26.COV2.S COVID-19 vaccine or a placebo. The CDR3 runs from the conserved cysteine through the conserved F or W. A D gene is named only where the DNA matches it firmly. Clone size is given for some rows only: seen once, a few or many times, or a class if the clone is expanded.

clone_size,v_call,j_call,d_call,cdr3_aa,cdr3_nt
few,TRBV5-4,TRBJ2-7,TRBD2,CASSLSLAGDYEQYF,TGTGCCAGCAGCTTGAGCCTAGCGGGGGACTACGAGCAGTACTTC
-,TRBV7-8,TRBJ1-6,TRBD1,CASSSIPGQGASPLHF,TGTGCCAGCAGCTCGATTCCGGGACAGGGGGCCTCACCCCTCCACTTT
-,TRBV5-1,TRBJ2-5,-,CASSIGLFQETQYF,TGCGCCAGCAGCATAGGACTATTCCAAGAGACCCAGTACTTC
-,TRBV30,TRBJ1-4,TRBD1,CAWSAGQGKKLFF,TGTGCCTGGAGTGCGGGACAGGGGAAAAAACTGTTTTTT
-,TRBV27,TRBJ1-6,-,CASSSPLRVKGSPLHF,TGTGCCAGCAGTTCCCCCCTACGGGTAAAGGGTTCACCCCTCCACTTT
-,TRBV15,TRBJ2-3,-,CATSRGVGGSTDTQYF,TGTGCCACCAGCCGAGGGGTCGGCGGGAGCACAGATACGCAGTATTTT
-,TRBV7-2,TRBJ2-7,TRBD2,CASSPGGGAVGEQYF,TGTGCCAGCAGCCCCGGGGGAGGGGCAGTAGGTGAGCAGTACTTC
-,TRBV19,TRBJ1-6,-,CASSLVQGLNSPLHF,TGTGCCAGTAGTTTGGTCCAGGGATTAAATTCACCCCTCCACTTT
-,TRBV10-3,TRBJ2-5,TRBD1,CAISPDRAETQYF,TGTGCCATCAGTCCCGACAGGGCAGAGACCCAGTACTTC
-,TRBV5-1,TRBJ1-2,-,CASSFVGGLDYGYTF,TGCGCCAGCAGCTTCGTGGGGGGCCTAGACTATGGCTACACCTTC
-,TRBV11-2,TRBJ2-3,-,CASSPRLGPHEDTQYF,TGTGCCAGCAGCCCTCGACTAGGTCCACATGAAGATACGCAGTATTTT
-,TRBV27,TRBJ2-7,-,CASSLSGDYEQYF,TGTGCCAGCAGTTTATCGGGGGACTACGAGCAGTACTTC
-,TRBV14,TRBJ1-2,TRBD1,CASSRGGGRYGYTF,TGTGCCAGCAGCAGAGGGGGCGGGCGGTATGGCTACACCTTC
-,TRBV7-2,TRBJ1-2,-,CASTLGDYGYTF,TGTGCCAGCACCCTAGGGGATTATGGCTACACCTTC
once,TRBV5-1,TRBJ1-1,-,CASSLNWVGMRPEAFF,TGCGCCAGCAGCTTGAACTGGGTAGGGATGCGACCTGAAGCTTTCTTT
-,TRBV7-3,TRBJ2-6,-,CASSLSPRLTGANVLTF,TGTGCCAGCAGCTTATCCCCGCGGCTTACTGGGGCCAACGTCCTGACTTTC
-,TRBV3-1/TRBV3-2,TRBJ2-7,-,CASSQGRPYEQYF,TGTGCCAGCAGCCAAGGACGCCCCTACGAGCAGTACTTC
-,TRBV9,TRBJ1-3,-,CASSATENTIYF,TGTGCCAGCAGCGCGACAGAAAACACCATATATTTT
-,TRBV12-1,TRBJ2-5,-,CAVAGGEGETQYF,TGCGCAGTAGCGGGAGGGGAGGGAGAGACCCAGTACTTC
-,TRBV3-1/TRBV3-2,TRBJ2-7,-,CASSQADYEQYF,TGTGCCAGCAGCCAAGCAGACTACGAGCAGTACTTC
-,TRBV4-3,TRBJ2-7,TRBD1,CASSQDVGDRGYF,TGCGCCAGCAGCCAAGATGTGGGGGACAGGGGGTACTTC
once,TRBV5-1,TRBJ2-2,-,CASSLLAPFSNTGELFF,TGCGCCAGCTCCCTCCTAGCGCCATTTTCGAACACCGGGGAGCTGTTTTTT
-,TRBV15,TRBJ2-5,-,CATSRDPQETQYF,TGTGCCACCAGCAGAGATCCTCAAGAGACCCAGTACTTC
-,TRBV30,TRBJ1-4,-,CAWSVGSSANEKLFF,TGTGCCTGGAGTGTAGGGTCTTCAGCTAATGAAAAACTGTTTTTT
once,TRBV27,TRBJ2-1,TRBD2,CASSPSGGRSFYNEQFF,TGTGCCAGCAGTCCCTCTGGCGGGAGAAGCTTTTACAATGAGCAGTTCTTC
-,TRBV7-2,TRBJ2-3,-,CASSLRRADTQYF,TGTGCCAGCAGCTTACGTCGGGCAGATACGCAGTATTTT
-,TRBV7-9,TRBJ2-7,TRBD1,CASSLGTGFEEQYF,TGTGCCAGCAGCTTAGGGACAGGGTTTGAAGAGCAGTACTTC
-,TRBV5-1,TRBJ2-3,-,CASRVEGGVVTDTQYF,TGCGCCAGCAGGGTGGAGGGGGGCGTCGTCACAGATACGCAGTATTTT
-,TRBV12-5,TRBJ2-5,TRBD2,CASGRTSGGSQETQYF,TGTGCTAGTGGCCGTACTAGCGGGGGCTCACAAGAGACCCAGTACTTC
once,TRBV5-1,TRBJ1-4,TRBD1,CASSTDRGHEKLFF,TGCGCCAGCAGCACCGACAGGGGGCACGAAAAACTGTTTTTT
-,TRBV6-5,TRBJ2-1,-,CASRRTSSYNEQFF,TGTGCCAGCCGCCGTACAAGCTCCTACAATGAGCAGTTCTTC
few,TRBV5-1,TRBJ1-6,-,CASSEKGVNSPLHF,TGCGCCAGCAGCGAGAAGGGAGTAAATTCACCCCTCCACTTT